This record concerns one T cell receptor (beta chain) sequence. The sample is drawn from a study of cytomegalovirus exposure and HLA in healthy donors. About the study: Unique TCRs numbering roughly 85 million, obtained from HLA-typed donors, made up an early data release.

The V gene's germline CDR1 is SNHLY and CDR2 FYNNEI. The CDR3 has 15 residues. The V segment lost 7 bases and the J segment 0 bases; nucleotides outside the gene matches: 5. The PCR ran on 60 Vbeta and 13 Jbeta primers. Some clones are missing from TCRdb's copy, which holds only in-frame ones; the method was immunoSEQ multiplex PCR. This table holds about 130,000 clones, less than 85% found once. The chain links TRBV2 to TRBJ2-2, with 7 bases that match TRBD1. The clonotype originates from a female donor in good health and CMV-seronegative. Sequencing input: PBMCs. The CDR3: CASKRQGSNTGELFF. The CDR3 nucleotides read TGTGCCAGCAAAAGACAGGGTTCGAACACCGGGGAGCTGTTTTTT.